Shown below are 18 T cell receptor beta chains from a single sample sequenced in a study of blood T cells in healthy people across ages. The use of a sample-barcoded 5' primer and a J-beta primer mix characterized a second PCR of roughly 6 to 11 cycles. A single record per CDR3 protein comes from TCRdb applying MiXCR to the 5' RACE reads. The data show over 750,000 distinct CDR3 sequences, 20% to 25% seen once. This sample was shared with a second study, whose subject was T cells of mothers and their children.

The sample comprised blood. These receptors originate from a boy between 5 and 17 years old in good health.

There are a few counts of this clonotype. V usage is TRBV9 and J usage is TRBJ1-2; the D is unclear. Trimming removed 2 bases at V and 2 bases at J, with 7 bases between. Looked up from germline, CDR1 is SGDLS and CDR2 is YYNGEE. The CDR3 covers 13 residues. The CDR3 coding sequence is TGTGCCAGCAGCGTTGGCAACAACTATGGCTACACCTTC. It specifies CASSVGNNYGYTF. Filled out from reference TRBV9 and TRBJ1-2, the complete variable domain reads DSGVTQTPKHLITATGQRVTLRCSPRSGDLSVYWYQQSLDQGLQFLIQYYNGEERAKGNILERFSAQQFPDLHSELNLSSLELGDSALYFCASSVGNNYGYTFGSGTRLTVV.

V and J are TRBV12-3 or TRBV12-4 and TRBJ2-5, with 7 bases aligning to TRBD2. The DNA matches TRBJ2-1 better at its end, which makes the J call doubtful. The CDR3 loop spans 15 amino acids. This CDR3 is CASSLVGTTLNEQFF. CDR3 nucleotides: TGTGCCAGCAGTTTAGTGGGGACTACCCTCAATGAGCAGTTCTTC.

The chain uses TRBV5-1 and TRBJ2-3; 8 positions agree with TRBD1. Germline V gives CDR1 SGHRS, CDR2 YFSETQ. The ends lost 1 base at V and 2 bases at J; junction bases unmatched: 3. CDR3 length: 15 residues. CDR3 nucleotide sequence: TGCGCCAGCAGCTTGTGGACAGGGAACACAGATACGCAGTATTTT. As protein: CASSLWTGNTDTQYF.

The chain joins TRBV12-3 or TRBV12-4 to TRBJ2-3; a possible D gene is TRBD2 (5 bases). Trimming pared 4 bases from V and 6 bases from J, leaving 8 bases between. The CDR3 covers 12 residues. The CDR3 DNA follows: TGTGCCAGCAGTTCGGGAATCGATACGCAGTATTTT. This encodes CASSSGIDTQYF.

The chain links TRBV6-5 to TRBJ1-1; D might be TRBD1 (6 bases). V lost 7 bases and J lost 5, with 20 bases in between. Germline V gives CDR1 MNHEY, CDR2 SVGAGI. The length of the CDR3 is 15 residues. DNA of the CDR3: TGTGCCAGCACTGGACAGACTAGTTTGAGGACTGAAGCTTTCTTT. Protein product: CASTGQTSLRTEAFF.

This clonotype appeared once. This sequence joins TRBV4-1 and TRBJ2-3, with a tentative D call TRBD2 (6 bases). CDR1 MGHRA and CDR2 YSYEKL come from the germline V gene. The CDR3 contains 17 residues. Trimming took off 0 bases at V and 2 bases at J, with 15 bases between the two ends. The CDR3 reads CASSQDIRREITDTQYF. The CDR3 DNA sequence: TGCGCCAGCAGCCAAGATATCAGACGGGAGATCACAGATACGCAGTATTTT.

There are many counts of this clonotype. The chain couples TRBV9 to TRBJ2-4, with a tentative D call TRBD2 (5 bases). V lost 5 bases, J lost 4 bases, and 16 bases lay in between. Germline V gene data show CDR1 as SGDLS and CDR2 as YYNGEE. The CDR3 runs 15 residues. The CDR3 here is CASSPGPGIKNIQYF. The CDR3 coding sequence is TGTGCCAGCAGTCCCGGGCCGGGGATAAAAAACATTCAGTACTTC.

The table lists this clonotype with many counts. The V and J genes are TRBV12-3 or TRBV12-4 and TRBJ2-1; D tentatively reads TRBD1 or TRBD2 (6 bases each). V shed 3 bases and J shed 8 bases, with 14 bases lying between them. The CDR3 spans 14 residues. As DNA, the CDR3 is TGTGCCAGCAGTTTCAGCAGGGGAGGAGATGAGCAGTTCTTC. This translates into CASSFSRGGDEQFF.

The sample holds a few counts of this clonotype. V and J are TRBV6-6 and TRBJ1-4; a weak D match, TRBD1 (6 bases). Trimming removed 5 bases at V and 7 bases at J, with 17 bases between. CDR1 is MNHNY and CDR2 is SVGAGI in the germline V gene (reference sequence). The length of the CDR3 is 15 residues. CDR3 sequence reads: CASSTGISWGEKLFF. For the CDR3, the DNA is TGTGCCAGCAGTACAGGGATCAGTTGGGGTGAAAAACTGTTTTTT.

The chain has TRBV15 and TRBJ2-4; 11 nucleotides match TRBD2. The CDR3 loop spans 15 amino acids. The V gene's germline CDR1 is LNHNV and CDR2 YYDKDF (reference sequence). J gave up 8 bases and V 0 bases, and 3 bases lay outside the gene matches. The CDR3 sequence is CATSRDSGRAHIQYF. CDR3 sequence (DNA): TGTGCCACCAGCAGAGATAGCGGGAGGGCGCACATTCAGTACTTC.

This rearrangement joins TRBV7-9 to TRBJ2-4; D remains unclear. V was trimmed by 1 base and J by 9 bases, leaving 10 bases between them. Germline CDR1 reads SEHNR; CDR2 reads FQNEAQ (reference sequence). This CDR3 has 13 amino acids. The CDR3 bases are TGTGCCAGCAGCTTAGTATCATCGGGCATTCAGTACTTC. It yields the protein CASSLVSSGIQYF.

This chain joins TRBV20-1 and TRBJ2-5; maybe TRBD2 (6 bases). TRBJ2-7 explains the end of the DNA better; the J call may be wrong. The V gene's germline CDR1 is DFQATT and CDR2 SNEGSKA (reference sequence). The CDR3 is made up of 13 amino acids. DNA of the CDR3: TGCAGTGCTAGCCCGGGAGTAACCTACGAGCAGTACTTC. Its translation: CSASPGVTYEQYF.

This clonotype was seen more than once but under ten times. V usage is TRBV5-6 and J usage is TRBJ1-2; no definite D call. Germline V gene sequence: CDR1 SGHDT, CDR2 YYEEEE. The CDR3 has 14 residues. The V gene lost 4 bases and the J gene lost 6 bases, with 16 bases spanning the gap. This CDR3 is CASSPPASRHGYTF. For the CDR3, the DNA is TGTGCCAGCAGCCCCCCTGCCAGTAGGCATGGCTACACCTTC.

This clonotype was counted only a few times. The chain joins TRBV6-2 or TRBV6-3 to TRBJ2-7; D not resolved. V dropped 8 bases and J dropped 2 bases, with 7 bases sitting between them. The CDR3 extends over 11 amino acids. Germline V lookup: CDR1 MNHEY, CDR2 SVGEGT. CDR3 nucleotide sequence: TGTGCCAGCGGTTCGACCTACGAGCAGTACTTC. Protein: CASGSTYEQYF.

The chain couples TRBV15 to TRBJ1-3; no reliable D call. CDR3 length: 16 residues. Germline assignment: CDR1 LNHNV and CDR2 YYDKDF (reference sequence). Trimming stripped 0 bases from V and 0 bases from J, with 9 bases between. CDR3 sequence: CATSRDRQVSGNTIYF. DNA of the CDR3: TGTGCCACCAGCAGAGATCGTCAGGTCTCTGGAAACACCATATATTTT.

This clonotype appeared a few times. This sequence joins TRBV2 and TRBJ1-6; 7 nucleotides match TRBD1. Germline CDR1 and CDR2: SNHLY and FYNNEI. The V segment lost 6 bases and the J segment 7 bases; nucleotides outside the gene matches: 9. The length of the CDR3 is 15 residues. The CDR3 reads CASSRQGERNSPLHF. The CDR3 DNA sequence: TGTGCCAGCAGCAGACAGGGTGAACGGAATTCACCCCTCCACTTT.

This clonotype was observed a few times. The rearrangement uses TRBV4-1 and TRBJ2-5; D call uncertain. The DNA end is a closer match to TRBJ2-1, so the J assignment may be wrong. CDR3 length equals 12 residues. The germline CDR1 and CDR2 sequences are MGHRA and YSYEKL. DNA of the CDR3: TGCGCCAGCAGCCAAAATAACGTGGAGCAGTTCTTC. Protein: CASSQNNVEQFF.

This clonotype has just a few counts. The V gene is TRBV6-2 or TRBV6-3, the J gene TRBJ1-2; D may be TRBD1 (6 bases). V lost 6 bases and J 0 bases, leaving 26 bases between the germline ends. Germline V CDR1 and CDR2: MNHEY, SVGEGT. This CDR3 has 19 residues. The CDR3 DNA reads as TGTGCCAGCAGATCCATACTCGTTCAGGGAGGGGGAGCTAACTATGGCTACACCTTC. Protein: CASRSILVQGGGANYGYTF.